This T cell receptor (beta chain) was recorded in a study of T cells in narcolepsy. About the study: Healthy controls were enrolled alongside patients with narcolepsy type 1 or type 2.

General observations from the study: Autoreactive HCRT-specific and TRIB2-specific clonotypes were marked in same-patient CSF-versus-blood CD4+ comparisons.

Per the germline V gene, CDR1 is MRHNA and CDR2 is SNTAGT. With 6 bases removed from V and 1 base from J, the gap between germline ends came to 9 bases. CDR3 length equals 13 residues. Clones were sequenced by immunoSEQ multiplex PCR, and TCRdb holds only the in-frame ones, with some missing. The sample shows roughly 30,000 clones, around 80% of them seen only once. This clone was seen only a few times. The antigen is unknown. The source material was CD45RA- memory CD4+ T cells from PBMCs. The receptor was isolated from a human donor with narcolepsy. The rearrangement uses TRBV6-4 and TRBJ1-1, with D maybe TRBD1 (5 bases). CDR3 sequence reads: CASSLTANTEAFF. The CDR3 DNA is TGTGCCAGCAGCCTGACAGCGAACACTGAAGCTTTCTTT.